The 2 T cell receptor beta chains presented below share a single source sample, sequenced in a study of blood T cell repertoires in COVID-19. This table comes from immunoSEQ multiplex PCR, and its TCRdb copy is limited to in-frame clones, with some not included. Among roughly 220,000 clones, about 84% were seen once, and the ten largest hold around 4%. Sequenced material: PBMCs or T cells enriched from blood (not recorded which). Every receptor here comes from a man between 25 and 39 years old with acute COVID-19.

V usage is TRBV19 and J usage is TRBJ1-5, with D possibly matching TRBD1 (5 bases). CDR3 size: 13 residues. V gave up 5 bases and J gave up 7 bases, with 12 bases separating them. The germline CDR1 and CDR2 sequences are LNHDA and SQIVND (reference sequence). The CDR3 is CASSPGGDQPQHF. The CDR3, as DNA: TGTGCCAGTAGTCCGGGGGGGGACCAGCCCCAGCATTTT.

This rearrangement joins TRBV9 to TRBJ1-2; 7 nucleotides line up with TRBD1. This CDR3 region has 12 residues. Germline assignment: CDR1 SGDLS and CDR2 YYNGEE. The V segment lost 3 bases and the J segment 6 bases; nucleotides outside the gene matches: 2. CDR3 nucleotide sequence: TGTGCCAGCAGCGCCCAGGGGGATGGCTACACCTTC. Its translation: CASSAQGDGYTF.